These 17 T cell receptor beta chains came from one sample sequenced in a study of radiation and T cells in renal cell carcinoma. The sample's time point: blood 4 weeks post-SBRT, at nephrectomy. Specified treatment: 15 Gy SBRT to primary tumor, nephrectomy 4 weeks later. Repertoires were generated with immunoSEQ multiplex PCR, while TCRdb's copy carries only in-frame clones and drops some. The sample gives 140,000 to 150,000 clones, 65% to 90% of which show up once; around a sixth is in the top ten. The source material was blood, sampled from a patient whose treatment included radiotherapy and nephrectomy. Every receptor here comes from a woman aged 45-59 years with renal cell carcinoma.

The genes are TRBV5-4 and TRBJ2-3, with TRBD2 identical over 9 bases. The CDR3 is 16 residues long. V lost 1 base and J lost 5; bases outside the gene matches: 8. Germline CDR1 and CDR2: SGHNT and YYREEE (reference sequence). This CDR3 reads CASSLRLAGALDTQYF. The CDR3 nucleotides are TGTGCCAGCAGCTTGAGATTAGCGGGAGCTCTAGATACGCAGTATTTT.

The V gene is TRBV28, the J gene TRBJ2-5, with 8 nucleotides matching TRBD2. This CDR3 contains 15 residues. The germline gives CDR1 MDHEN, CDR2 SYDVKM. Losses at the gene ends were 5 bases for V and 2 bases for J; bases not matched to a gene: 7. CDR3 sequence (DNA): TGTGCCAGCAGTCCCGCCGGGAGGGTACAAGAGACCCAGTACTTC. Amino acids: CASSPAGRVQETQYF.

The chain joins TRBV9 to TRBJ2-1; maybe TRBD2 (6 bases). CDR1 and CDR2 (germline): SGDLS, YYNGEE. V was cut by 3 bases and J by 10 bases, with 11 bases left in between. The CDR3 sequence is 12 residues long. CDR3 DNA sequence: TGTGCCAGCAGCGAGACGGAGGGCGAGCAGTTCTTC. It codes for CASSETEGEQFF.

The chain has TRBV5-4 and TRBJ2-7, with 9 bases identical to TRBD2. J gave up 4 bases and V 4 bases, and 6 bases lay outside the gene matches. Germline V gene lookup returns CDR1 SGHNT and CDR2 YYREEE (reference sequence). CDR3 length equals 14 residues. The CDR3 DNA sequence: TGTGCCAGCAGCGAAGATAGCGGGAGTTACGAGCAGTACTTC. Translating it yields CASSEDSGSYEQYF.

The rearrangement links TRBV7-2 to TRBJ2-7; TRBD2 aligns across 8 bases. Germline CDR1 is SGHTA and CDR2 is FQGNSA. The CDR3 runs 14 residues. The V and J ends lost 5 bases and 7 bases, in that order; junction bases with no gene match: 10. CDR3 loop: CASSMTSAAREQYF. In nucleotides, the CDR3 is TGTGCCAGCAGCATGACTAGCGCGGCAAGGGAGCAGTACTTC. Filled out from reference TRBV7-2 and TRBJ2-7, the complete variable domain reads GAGVSQSPSNKVTEKGKDVELRCDPISGHTALYWYRQSLGQGLEFLIYFQGNSAPDKSGLPSDRFSAERTGGSVSTLTIQRTQQEDSAVYLCASSMTSAAREQYFGPGTRLTVT.

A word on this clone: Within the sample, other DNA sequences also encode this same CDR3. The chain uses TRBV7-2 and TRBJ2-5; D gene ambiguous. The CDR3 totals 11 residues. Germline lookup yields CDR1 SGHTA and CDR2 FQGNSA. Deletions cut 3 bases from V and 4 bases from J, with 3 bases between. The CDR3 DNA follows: TGTGCCAGCAGCTTCGGAGAGACCCAGTACTTC. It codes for CASSFGETQYF.

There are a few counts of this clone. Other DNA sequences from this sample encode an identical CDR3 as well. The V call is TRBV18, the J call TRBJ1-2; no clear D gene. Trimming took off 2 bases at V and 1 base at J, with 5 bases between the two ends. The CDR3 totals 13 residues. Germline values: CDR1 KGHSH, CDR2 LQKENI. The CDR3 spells CASSPDGNYGYTF. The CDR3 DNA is TGTGCCAGCTCACCAGACGGTAACTATGGCTACACCTTC.

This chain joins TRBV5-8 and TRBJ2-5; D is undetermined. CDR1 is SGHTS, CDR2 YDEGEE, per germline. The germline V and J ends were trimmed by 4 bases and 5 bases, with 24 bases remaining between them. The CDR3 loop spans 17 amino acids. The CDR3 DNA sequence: TGTGCCAGCAGCCGGCGTAGGTTCACCGGCCCTAGGGAGACCCAGTACTTC. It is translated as CASSRRRFTGPRETQYF.

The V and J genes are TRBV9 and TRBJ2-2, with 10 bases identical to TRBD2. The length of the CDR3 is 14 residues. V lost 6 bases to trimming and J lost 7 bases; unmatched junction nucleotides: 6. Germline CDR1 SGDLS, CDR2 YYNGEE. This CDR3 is CASNTSGIGGELFF. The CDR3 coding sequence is TGTGCCAGCAACACTAGCGGGATCGGCGGGGAGCTGTTTTTT.

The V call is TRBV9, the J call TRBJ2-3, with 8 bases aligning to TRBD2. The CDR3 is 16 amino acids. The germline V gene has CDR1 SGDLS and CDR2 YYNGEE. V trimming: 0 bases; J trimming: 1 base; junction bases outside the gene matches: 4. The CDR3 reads CASSVDSGGGTDTQYF. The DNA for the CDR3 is TGTGCCAGCAGCGTAGACTCCGGGGGGGGCACAGATACGCAGTATTTT. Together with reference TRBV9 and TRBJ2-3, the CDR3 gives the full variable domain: DSGVTQTPKHLITATGQRVTLRCSPRSGDLSVYWYQQSLDQGLQFLIQYYNGEERAKGNILERFSAQQFPDLHSELNLSSLELGDSALYFCASSVDSGGGTDTQYFGPGTRLTVL.

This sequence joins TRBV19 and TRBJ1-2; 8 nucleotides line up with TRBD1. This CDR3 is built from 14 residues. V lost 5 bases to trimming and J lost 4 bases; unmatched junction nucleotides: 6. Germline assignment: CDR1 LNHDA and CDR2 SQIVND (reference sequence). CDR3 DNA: TGTGCCAGTAGTGAGGACAGGGCATCCTATGGCTACACCTTC. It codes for CASSEDRASYGYTF.

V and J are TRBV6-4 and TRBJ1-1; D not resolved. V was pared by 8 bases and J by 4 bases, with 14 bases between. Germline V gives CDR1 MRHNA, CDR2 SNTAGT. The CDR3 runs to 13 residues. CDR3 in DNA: TGTGCCAGCGCGGTCGGGGTCGGCACTGAAGCTTTCTTT. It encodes CASAVGVGTEAFF.

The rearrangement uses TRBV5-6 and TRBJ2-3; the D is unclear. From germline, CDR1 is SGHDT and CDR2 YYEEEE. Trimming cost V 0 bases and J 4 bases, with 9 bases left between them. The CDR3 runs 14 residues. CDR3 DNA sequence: TGTGCCAGCAGCTTGGGTAGGGTGGCAGATACGCAGTATTTT. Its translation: CASSLGRVADTQYF.

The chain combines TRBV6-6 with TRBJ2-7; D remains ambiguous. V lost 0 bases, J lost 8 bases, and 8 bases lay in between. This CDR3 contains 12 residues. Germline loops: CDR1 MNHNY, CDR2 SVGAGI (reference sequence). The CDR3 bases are TGTGCCAGCAGTTACTCGTCGGAGAAGCAGTACTTC. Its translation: CASSYSSEKQYF.

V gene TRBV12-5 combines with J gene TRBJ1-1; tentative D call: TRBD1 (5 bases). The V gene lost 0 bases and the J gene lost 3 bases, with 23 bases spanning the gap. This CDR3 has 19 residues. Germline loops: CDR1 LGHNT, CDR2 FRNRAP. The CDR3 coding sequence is TGTGCTAGTGGTTTGGTACTGGAGGGATATCTCATGGGGGACACTGAAGCTTTCTTT. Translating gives CASGLVLEGYLMGDTEAFF.

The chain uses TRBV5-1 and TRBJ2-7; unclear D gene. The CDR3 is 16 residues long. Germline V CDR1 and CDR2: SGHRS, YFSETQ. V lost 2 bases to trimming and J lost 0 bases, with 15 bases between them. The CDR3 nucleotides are TGCGCCAGCAGCTTTAGGTCAGACCCGAGCTCCTACGAGCAGTACTTC. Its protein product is CASSFRSDPSSYEQYF.

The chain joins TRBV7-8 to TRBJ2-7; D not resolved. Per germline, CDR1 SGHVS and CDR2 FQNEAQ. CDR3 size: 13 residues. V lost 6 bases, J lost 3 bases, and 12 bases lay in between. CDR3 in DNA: TGTGCCAGCAGTTTTCTGGACGGCTACGAGCAGTACTTC. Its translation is CASSFLDGYEQYF.